This TCR beta chain appears in the sequencing data of a study of cytomegalovirus exposure and HLA in healthy donors. Whole-study context: As an earlier analysis found, around 170 million T cells yielded about 100 million unique TCR beta sequences. Study-wide results and limits: In a later analysis, TCR beta V- and J-gene trimming was associated with a missense DCLRE1C variant.

Healthy bone marrow donors supplied every sample. The CDR3 has 16 amino acids. The germline gives CDR1 MDHEN, CDR2 SYDVKM. V was clipped by 3 bases and J by 0 bases; unmatched bases: 6. As concerns this clone: Its cognate antigen is unknown.

It was with 60 Vbeta and 13 Jbeta primers that the PCR ran. How the authors handled the data: In a later analysis, of about 80 million unique beta chains, some 10 million appeared in at least two donors. Data came from immunoSEQ multiplex PCR; TCRdb stores just in-frame clones and leaves some out. V and J calls plus clone size are reproduced from that table; the DNA served to infer D and trimming. The clone table shows more than 50,000 clones, with the ten largest holding about 6.7%. The chain employs TRBV28 and TRBJ2-7; TRBD1 matches 9 bases. Sequenced material: PBMCs. The source is a woman aged 40 to 50 in good health and CMV-seronegative. The CDR3 DNA sequence: TGTGCCAGCAGTTTCCGGGACAGGGCTTACTCCTACGAGCAGTACTTC. Amino acids: CASSFRDRAYSYEQYF.